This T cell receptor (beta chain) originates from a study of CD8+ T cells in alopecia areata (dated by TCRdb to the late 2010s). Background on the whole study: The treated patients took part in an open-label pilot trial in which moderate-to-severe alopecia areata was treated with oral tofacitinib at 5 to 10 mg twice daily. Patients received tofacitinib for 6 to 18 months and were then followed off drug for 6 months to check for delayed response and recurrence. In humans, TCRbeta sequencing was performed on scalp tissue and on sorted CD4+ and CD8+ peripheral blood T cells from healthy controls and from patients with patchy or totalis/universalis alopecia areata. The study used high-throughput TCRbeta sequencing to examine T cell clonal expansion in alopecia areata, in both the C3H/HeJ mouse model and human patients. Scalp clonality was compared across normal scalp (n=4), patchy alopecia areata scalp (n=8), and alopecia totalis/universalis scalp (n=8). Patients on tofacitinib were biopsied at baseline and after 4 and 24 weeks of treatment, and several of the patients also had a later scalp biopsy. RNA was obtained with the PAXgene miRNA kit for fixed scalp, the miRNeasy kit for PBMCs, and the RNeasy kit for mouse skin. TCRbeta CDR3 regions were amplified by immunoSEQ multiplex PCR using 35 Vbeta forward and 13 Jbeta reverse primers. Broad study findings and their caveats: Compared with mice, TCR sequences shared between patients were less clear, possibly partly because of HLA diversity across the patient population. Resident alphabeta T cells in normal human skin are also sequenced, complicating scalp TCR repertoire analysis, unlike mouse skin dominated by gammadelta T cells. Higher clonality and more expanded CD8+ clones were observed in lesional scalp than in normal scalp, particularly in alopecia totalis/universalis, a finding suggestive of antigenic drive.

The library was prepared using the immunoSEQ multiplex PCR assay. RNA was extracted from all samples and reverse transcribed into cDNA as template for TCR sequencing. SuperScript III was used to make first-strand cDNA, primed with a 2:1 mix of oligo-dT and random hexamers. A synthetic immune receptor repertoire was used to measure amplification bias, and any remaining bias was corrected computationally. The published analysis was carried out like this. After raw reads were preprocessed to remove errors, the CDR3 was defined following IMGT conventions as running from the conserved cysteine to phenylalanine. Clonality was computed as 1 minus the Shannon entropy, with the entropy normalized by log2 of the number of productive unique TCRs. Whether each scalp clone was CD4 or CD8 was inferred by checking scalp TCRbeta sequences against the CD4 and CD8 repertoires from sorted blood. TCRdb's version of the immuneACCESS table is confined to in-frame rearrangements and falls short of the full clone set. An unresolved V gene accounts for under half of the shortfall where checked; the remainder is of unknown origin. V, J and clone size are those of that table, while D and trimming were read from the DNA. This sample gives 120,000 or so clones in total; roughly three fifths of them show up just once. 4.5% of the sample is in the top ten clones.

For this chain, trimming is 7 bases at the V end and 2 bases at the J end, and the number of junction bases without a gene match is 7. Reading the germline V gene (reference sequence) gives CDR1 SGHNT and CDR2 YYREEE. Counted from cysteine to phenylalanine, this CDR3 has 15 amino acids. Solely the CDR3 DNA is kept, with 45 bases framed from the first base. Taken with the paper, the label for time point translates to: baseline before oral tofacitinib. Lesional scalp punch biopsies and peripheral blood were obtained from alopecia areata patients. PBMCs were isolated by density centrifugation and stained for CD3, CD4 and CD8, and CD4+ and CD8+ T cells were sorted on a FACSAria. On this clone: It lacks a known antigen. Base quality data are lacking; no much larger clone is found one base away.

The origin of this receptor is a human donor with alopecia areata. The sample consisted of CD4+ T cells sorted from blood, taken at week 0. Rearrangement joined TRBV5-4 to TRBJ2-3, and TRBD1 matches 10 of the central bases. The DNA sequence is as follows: TGTGCCAGCCATTGGACAGGGGGGGCCACAGATACGCAGTATTTT. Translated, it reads CASHWTGGATDTQYF. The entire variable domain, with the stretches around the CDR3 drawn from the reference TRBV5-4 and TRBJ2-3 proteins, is ETGVTQSPTHLIKTRGQQVTLRCSSQSGHNTVSWYQQALGQGPQFIFQYYREEENGRGNFPPRFSGLQFPNYSSELNVNALELDDSALYLCASHWTGGATDTQYFGPGTRLTVL.